This T cell receptor (beta chain) appears in the sequencing data of a study of blood T cell repertoires in COVID-19. On the study more broadly: Whether acute or convalescent, the COVID-19 samples came from the United States, Italy and Spain. PBMCs, B-cell-depleted T cells, or T cells were the source of the cDNA or gDNA that made up the material.

In the original workflow: Nucleated cell counts were estimated from reference gene primer amplification. Sequencing used immunoSEQ multiplex PCR; TCRdb keeps in-frame clones, though not all of them. Clonal size and the V and J genes are those of that table, whereas D and trimming came from the DNA. The sample has roughly 84,000 clones, 80% to 90% seen once. This receptor was taken from a woman older than 75 with acute or convalescent COVID-19. Specimen: peripheral blood.

The CDR3 sequence: CSVRTGDGYTF. CDR3 in DNA: TGCAGCGTCCGGACAGGGGATGGCTACACCTTC. The rearrangement uses TRBV29-1 and TRBJ1-2; TRBD1 matches 9 bases. CDR1 is SQVTM and CDR2 is ANQGSEA in the germline V gene. The CDR3 consists of 11 residues. V lost 6 bases, J lost 6 bases, and 2 bases stayed unmatched.